The 21 T cell receptor beta chains presented below share a single source sample, sequenced in a study of blood T cell repertoires in COVID-19 (dated by TCRdb to 2018 to 2020). Library preparation was by the immunoSEQ multiplex PCR assay. Held by TCRdb, this immuneACCESS table contains in-frame sequences only and omits some clones. Under half of the omission traces to an unresolved V gene where checked; the cause of the rest is unknown. The sample table lists under 200,000 clones, around four fifths of them with a count of one. Less than 3.5% of the sample lies in the top ten. The sequencing input was peripheral blood. Every receptor here comes from a woman aged 60-75 years with acute or convalescent COVID-19.

This chain joins TRBV11-2 and TRBJ2-6; D call uncertain. Looked up from germline, CDR1 is SGHAT and CDR2 is FQNNGV. This CDR3 has 17 amino acids. Trimming removed 0 bases at V and 0 bases at J, with 9 bases between. The CDR3 reads CASSLDIRVSGANVLTF. CDR3 sequence (DNA): TGTGCCAGCAGCTTAGATATACGCGTCTCTGGGGCCAACGTCCTGACTTTC.

This sequence joins TRBV7-2 and TRBJ2-7, with 10 bases that match TRBD1. The germline V gene encodes CDR1 SGHTA and CDR2 FQGNSA. The CDR3 contains 15 residues. Unmatched junction bases numbered 7, after V lost 1 base and J lost 7 bases. The CDR3 region is CASSLGGTGVREQYF. The CDR3 bases are TGTGCCAGCAGCTTAGGTGGGACAGGGGTTAGGGAGCAGTACTTC.

The chain carries TRBV12-3 or TRBV12-4 and TRBJ2-5, with 7 nucleotides matching TRBD2. The CDR3 is 13 amino acids. After removal of 7 bases from V and 5 bases from J, the junction contained 7 bases not matched to a gene. CDR3 bases: TGTGCCAGCACTGGGGGGGGACGCGAGACCCAGTACTTC. It encodes CASTGGGRETQYF.

This chain connects TRBV10-3 to TRBJ2-2, with a weak D call TRBD1 (5 bases). Trimming cost V 7 bases and J 0 bases, with 9 bases left between them. CDR1 and CDR2 from the germline V gene are ENHRY and SYGVKD. This CDR3 spans 14 amino acids. As DNA, the CDR3 is TGTGCCATCATGCCAGGGACGAACACCGGGGAGCTGTTTTTT. Encoded protein: CAIMPGTNTGELFF.

The rearrangement links TRBV27 to TRBJ1-4; D gene unclear. CDR3 length equals 13 residues. Germline V gene data show CDR1 as MNHEY and CDR2 as SMNVEV (reference sequence). Trimming stripped 3 bases from V and 4 bases from J, with 6 bases between. The chain's CDR3 is CASSFRGNEKLFF. The CDR3 DNA follows: TGTGCCAGCAGTTTCCGGGGTAATGAAAAACTGTTTTTT.

The genes are TRBV6-2 or TRBV6-3 and TRBJ2-3, with TRBD1 as a possible D gene (7 bases). Germline V lookup: CDR1 MNHEY, CDR2 SVGEGT. V was cut by 2 bases and J by 3 bases, with 18 bases left in between. The CDR3 is 17 amino acids. CDR3 residues: CASSYPRLTGRTDTQYF. In DNA, the CDR3 is TGTGCCAGCAGTTACCCGAGGTTGACAGGGAGGACAGATACGCAGTATTTT.

The chain employs TRBV12-3 or TRBV12-4 and TRBJ1-2, with 8 bases matching TRBD1. The CDR3 has 13 amino acids. V lost 6 bases and J lost 6; bases outside the gene matches: 6. The CDR3 sequence: CASRLQGEDGYTF. CDR3 DNA: TGTGCCAGCAGGTTACAGGGGGAGGATGGCTACACCTTC.

DNA of the CDR3: TGTGCCAGCAGCTCCCAGCGGGGGGCCTCCTACGAGCAGTACTTC. The encoded protein is CASSSQRGASYEQYF. The rearrangement joins TRBV7-6 to TRBJ2-7; 9 bases are a match to TRBD2. The V gene end was trimmed by 4 bases and the J gene end by 0 bases; junction bases not matched to a gene: 4. This CDR3 comprises 15 residues. Germline V gene lookup returns CDR1 SGHVS and CDR2 FNYEAQ.

The CDR3 bases are TGTGCCAGCAGCCAAGAAGGACAGGGGGCTTACGGCTACACCTTC. This gives the protein CASSQEGQGAYGYTF. The genes are TRBV4-2 and TRBJ1-2, with TRBD1 matching 11 bases. Germline V gene lookup returns CDR1 LGHNA and CDR2 YNFKEQ. The junction had 5 bases not matched to a gene; V was cut back by 0 bases and J by 8 bases. There are 15 residues in the CDR3.

This chain connects TRBV28 to TRBJ1-1, with a possible D match to TRBD1 (5 bases). CDR1 MDHEN and CDR2 SYDVKM come from the germline V gene. This CDR3 has 14 amino acids. The V end lost 6 bases, the J end lost 3 bases, and 14 bases lay between the germline ends. The DNA for the CDR3 is TGTGCCAGCAGCTGGGGACGGGGGTACACTGAAGCTTTCTTT. Its translation is CASSWGRGYTEAFF.

The V call is TRBV5-1, the J call TRBJ2-3, with 10 bases matching TRBD2. The CDR3 covers 15 residues. Germline V lookup: CDR1 SGHRS, CDR2 YFSETQ. V was pared by 4 bases and J by 6 bases, with 8 bases of the junction left unmatched. CDR3 DNA: TGCGCCAGCAGCCTTATAGCGGGGGGCCCCGATACGCAGTATTTT. Its translation: CASSLIAGGPDTQYF.

This clone was detected only once. The V gene is TRBV6-5, the J gene TRBJ2-1, with TRBD1 identical over 7 bases. Germline trimming cut 5 bases from V and 10 bases from J; bases unmatched to any gene: 11. Germline loops: CDR1 MNHEY, CDR2 SVGAGI. The CDR3 is 14 amino acids. CDR3 protein: CASSPHPTGNEQFF. The CDR3, as DNA: TGTGCCAGCAGTCCCCACCCGACAGGGAACGAGCAGTTCTTC.

The rearrangement joins TRBV2 to TRBJ2-5; 9 nucleotides line up with TRBD1. The CDR3 totals 14 residues. V lost 4 bases to trimming and J lost 4 bases; unmatched junction nucleotides: 4. CDR1 is SNHLY and CDR2 is FYNNEI in the germline V gene. CDR3 loop: CASSADRGSETQYF. DNA for the CDR3: TGTGCCAGCAGTGCGGACAGGGGATCAGAGACCCAGTACTTC.

A single count supports this clone. The J gene is TRBJ1-2, the V gene TRBV7-2, with D tentatively TRBD1 (5 bases). V lost 7 bases to trimming and J lost 4 bases, with 19 bases between them. Germline lookup yields CDR1 SGHTA and CDR2 FQGNSA. CDR3 length equals 15 residues. CDR3 protein: CASTKTAGQGYGYTF. CDR3 coding DNA: TGTGCCAGCACCAAGACTGCGGGGCAGGGCTATGGCTACACCTTC.

V is TRBV24-1 and J is TRBJ2-7, with 10 bases identical to TRBD1. Trimming removed 4 bases from V and 3 bases from J; junction bases left unmatched: 8. Per germline, CDR1 KGHDR and CDR2 SFDVKD. CDR3 size: 16 residues. The CDR3 DNA follows: TGTGCCACCAGTGACACCAGGACAGGGGGAGGCTACGAGCAGTACTTC. Translating gives CATSDTRTGGGYEQYF.

The chain employs TRBV6-5 and TRBJ2-7; 7 positions agree with TRBD1. The CDR3 has 14 residues. The germline CDR1 and CDR2 sequences are MNHEY and SVGAGI. V shed 0 bases, J shed 2 bases, and the junction held 1 base outside the gene matches. The CDR3 DNA reads TGTGCCAGCAGTTACTCCCAGGGGGCCTACGAGCAGTACTTC. Its translation: CASSYSQGAYEQYF.

V gene TRBV19 combines with J gene TRBJ1-1; possibly TRBD1 for D (6 bases). Per germline, CDR1 LNHDA and CDR2 SQIVND (reference sequence). The V and J ends lost 7 bases and 0 bases respectively, with 15 bases between them. This CDR3 spans 15 amino acids. For the CDR3, the DNA is TGTGCCAGTAAACGGGGGGCTCCTATGAACACTGAAGCTTTCTTT. Its protein is CASKRGAPMNTEAFF.

The chain recombines TRBV6-5 with TRBJ1-2, with 8 bases fitting TRBD1. Germline V gene lookup returns CDR1 MNHEY and CDR2 SVGAGI. The CDR3 consists of 14 residues. V was pared by 6 bases and J by 8 bases, with 11 bases of the junction left unmatched. In nucleotides, the CDR3 is TGTGCCAGCAGATTTGCCGGGACAGGTGGCGGCTACACCTTC. Its translation: CASRFAGTGGGYTF.

Comments on this clone: The sample carries other DNA sequences with the same CDR3. The gene calls are TRBV24-1 and TRBJ2-3; unclear D gene. Germline lookup yields CDR1 KGHDR and CDR2 SFDVKD. V lost 7 bases to trimming and J lost 3 bases, with 7 bases between them. CDR3 length: 12 residues. CDR3 in DNA: TGTGCCACCAGCCCCGGGACAGATACGCAGTATTTT. It is translated as CATSPGTDTQYF.

The chain links TRBV12-5 to TRBJ2-3; no clear D gene. Germline lookup yields CDR1 LGHNT and CDR2 FRNRAP. V shed 0 bases and J shed 3 bases, with 19 bases lying between them. This CDR3 is built from 18 residues. CDR3 sequence reads: CASGLVLNQNLETDTQYF. The CDR3 nucleotides read TGTGCTAGTGGTTTGGTTCTAAATCAAAACCTGGAGACAGATACGCAGTATTTT. Filled out from reference TRBV12-5 and TRBJ2-3, the complete variable domain reads DARVTQTPRHKVTEMGQEVTMRCQPILGHNTVFWYRQTMMQGLELLAYFRNRAPLDDSGMPKDRFSAEMPDATLATLKIQPSEPRDSAVYFCASGLVLNQNLETDTQYFGPGTRLTVL.

This clone has only a few counts. Here the CDR3 reads CASTPATGVGQPQHF. In DNA form, the CDR3 reads TGTGCCAGTACCCCCGCGACAGGGGTAGGGCAGCCCCAGCATTTT. The chain has TRBV19 and TRBJ1-5; 8 bases agree with TRBD1. Germline V lookup: CDR1 LNHDA, CDR2 SQIVND (reference sequence). The ends lost 7 bases at V and 7 bases at J; junction bases unmatched: 12. This CDR3 has 15 residues. The full variable domain, completed using reference TRBV19 and TRBJ1-5, is DGGITQSPKYLFRKEGQNVTLSCEQNLNHDAMYWYRQDPGQGLRLIYYSQIVNDFQKGDIAEGYSVSREKKESFPLTVTSAQKNPTAFYLCASTPATGVGQPQHFGDGTRLSIL.